Listed below are T cell receptor beta chains from one sample, sequenced in a study of blood T cell repertoires in COVID-19. Clones were sequenced by immunoSEQ multiplex PCR, and TCRdb holds only the in-frame ones, with some missing. This sample yields about 140,000 clones, of which about 80% are seen a single time; under 5% belongs to the top ten. Sequenced sample: peripheral blood. The receptors come from a woman aged 60 to 75 with acute or convalescent COVID-19. Each CDR3 is given with its conserved first and last residue. D genes are given only for firm matches. Rows may omit the clone size; those that give it use once, few, many or a size class.

>TRBV6-1|.|TRBJ2-2|TRBD2
CASSDGTSGRPGELFF
TGTGCCAGCAGTGACGGGACTAGCGGGAGACCCGGGGAGCTGTTTTTT
>TRBV7-7|.|TRBJ2-7|.
CASSLYYPYEQYF
TGTGCTAGCAGCTTATACTACCCCTACGAGCAGTACTTC
>TRBV19|.|TRBJ1-1|.
CASSIYKNTEAFF
TGTGCCAGTAGTATTTATAAGAACACTGAAGCTTTCTTT
>TRBV27|.|TRBJ2-2|.
CASSVARTNTGELFF
TGTGCCAGCAGTGTAGCTAGGACTAACACCGGGGAGCTGTTTTTT
>TRBV30|.|TRBJ2-1|.
CAWSIAPIYNEQFF
TGTGCCTGGAGTATAGCGCCGATATACAATGAGCAGTTCTTC
>TRBV4-1|.|TRBJ1-5|.
CASSQLIVNQPQHF
TGCGCCAGCAGCCAACTTATAGTCAATCAGCCCCAGCATTTT
>TRBV7-9|few|TRBJ1-6|.
CASSFLSGAVGSPLHF
TGTGCCAGCAGCTTCCTCTCAGGGGCCGTTGGTTCACCCCTCCACTTT
>TRBV7-9|few|TRBJ1-1|TRBD1
CASSSALTGGTEAFF
TGTGCCAGCAGCTCTGCCCTGACAGGGGGCACTGAAGCTTTCTTT
>TRBV27|.|TRBJ2-7|TRBD2
CASSAAGTSVYEQYF
TGTGCCAGCAGTGCCGCCGGGACTAGCGTCTACGAGCAGTACTTC
>TRBV18|once|TRBJ2-7|.
CASSNRDEQYF
TGTGCCAGCTCTAACCGGGACGAGCAGTACTTC
>TRBV6-1|.|TRBJ2-5|.
CASSEPGRETQYF
TGTGCCAGCAGTGAACCAGGGCGAGAGACCCAGTACTTC
>TRBV2|.|TRBJ2-3|.
CASEAGTTDTQYF
TGTGCCAGCGAGGCGGGAACCACAGATACGCAGTATTTT
>TRBV30|.|TRBJ1-1|.
CAWSLTGNTEAFF
TGTGCCTGGAGCCTGACAGGGAACACTGAAGCTTTCTTT
>TRBV28|.|TRBJ2-3|.
CASSPPSSTDTQYF
TGTGCCAGCAGTCCTCCCAGTAGCACAGATACGCAGTATTTT